The TCR beta chain described here comes from a study of T-cell memory formation after mild COVID-19. Ten or more counts support this clonotype. TCRdb re-called the 5' RACE reads through MiXCR, storing one row per CDR3 protein. The data show roughly 310,000 distinct CDR3 sequences, with roughly 15% seen just once and roughly 23% held by the top ten. Trimming at V came to 2 bases and at J to 4 bases, leaving 2 bases not matched to a gene. Germline CDR1 and CDR2: DFQATT and SNEGSKA (reference sequence). This CDR3 comprises 14 residues. Sample: PBMCs or a T cell subset sorted from them (not recorded which). The origin of this receptor is a man in his late teens or twenties who had mild COVID-19 (a few samples of this study predate the infection). Cell type and time point are not known. This chain uses TRBV20-1 with TRBJ2-5; TRBD2 matches 12 bases. The CDR3 bases are TGCAGTGCTAGACTAGCGGGGGGGCGAGAGACCCAGTACTTC. Its protein is CSARLAGGRETQYF.